The next 32 T cell receptor beta chains were all read from a single sample in a study of blood T cell repertoires in COVID-19. Produced via immunoSEQ multiplex PCR; TCRdb's table is partial and in-frame only. The table has 490,000 or so clones, approximately 91% seen once. What was sequenced was PBMCs or T cells enriched from blood (not recorded which). These receptors were collected from a woman aged 60-75 years who had recovered from COVID-19.

The chain has TRBV11-3 and TRBJ2-7, with TRBD1 matching over 8 bases. The CDR3 is 13 amino acids. After removal of 5 bases from V and 6 bases from J, the junction contained 6 bases not matched to a gene. CDR1 is SGHNT and CDR2 is YENEEA in the germline V gene. The CDR3 nucleotides read TGTGCCAGCAGCCCCGGACAGGGTGGCGAGCAGTACTTC. Translated: CASSPGQGGEQYF.

This clone was seen a single time. The chain carries TRBV7-2 and TRBJ1-4; D is possibly TRBD1 (6 bases). V dropped 3 bases and J dropped 8 bases, with 13 bases sitting between them. The CDR3 is 14 amino acids. Per germline, CDR1 SGHTA and CDR2 FQGNSA. This chain's CDR3 is CASSLRGTREKLFF. The CDR3 DNA reads TGTGCCAGCAGCTTGAGGGGGACACGAGAAAAACTGTTTTTT.

This clone appeared once. The CDR3 here is CATLNSGGSSTDTQYF. Written as DNA, the CDR3 is TGTGCCACCTTGAATAGCGGGGGTTCTAGCACAGATACGCAGTATTTT. The chain couples TRBV15 to TRBJ2-3, with 9 bases aligning to TRBD2. Germline V gene data show CDR1 as LNHNV and CDR2 as YYDKDF (reference sequence). The CDR3 contains 16 residues. J was trimmed by 0 bases and V by 8 bases; bases with no gene match: 9.

The chain recombines TRBV5-6 with TRBJ1-6; a possible D gene is TRBD1 (6 bases). V lost 1 base, J lost 4 bases, and 9 bases lay in between. Germline CDR1 SGHDT, CDR2 YYEEEE. The CDR3 runs to 15 residues. The CDR3 DNA sequence: TGTGCCAGCAGCTTGCCTCAGGGGTATAATTCACCCCTCCACTTT. It translates to CASSLPQGYNSPLHF.

The chain couples TRBV7-9 to TRBJ1-1; 8 bases agree with TRBD1. The CDR3 contains 15 residues. Germline V CDR1 and CDR2: SEHNR, FQNEAQ (reference sequence). V shed 6 bases and J 4 bases; nucleotides not matched to a gene: 10. CDR3 region: CASSFWTGLSTEAFF. In DNA form, the CDR3 reads TGTGCCAGCAGTTTCTGGACAGGGTTGAGCACTGAAGCTTTCTTT.

The rearrangement links TRBV30 to TRBJ1-5; 7 bases agree with TRBD1. This CDR3 contains 16 residues. Germline loops: CDR1 GTSNPN, CDR2 SVGIG (reference sequence). Trimming cost V 1 base and J 3 bases; bases outside gene matches: 9. The CDR3 DNA reads as TGTGCCTGGAGTGCACAGGGACAGAACCCCAATCAGCCCCAGCATTTT. Its translation: CAWSAQGQNPNQPQHF.

The chain couples TRBV4-2 to TRBJ2-3, with D tentatively TRBD2 (6 bases). The germline gives CDR1 LGHNA, CDR2 YNFKEQ. CDR3 length equals 16 residues. V was cut by 2 bases and J by 2 bases, with 14 bases left in between. The CDR3 DNA is TGTGCCAGCAGCCAATCCGGGACTGCCTCCACAGATACGCAGTATTTT. As protein: CASSQSGTASTDTQYF.

This clone was found once. The chain is built from TRBV19 and TRBJ1-6, with 7 bases fitting TRBD1. V dropped 2 bases and J dropped 8; count of bases not matched to a gene: 6. Germline-derived CDR1 and CDR2 are LNHDA and SQIVND (reference sequence). The length of the CDR3 is 15 residues. CDR3 coding DNA: TGTGCCAGTAGTATATGGACAGGTCTGGATTCACCCCTCCACTTT. It yields the protein CASSIWTGLDSPLHF. The full variable domain, its missing parts supplied by reference TRBV19 and TRBJ1-6, is DGGITQSPKYLFRKEGQNVTLSCEQNLNHDAMYWYRQDPGQGLRLIYYSQIVNDFQKGDIAEGYSVSREKKESFPLTVTSAQKNPTAFYLCASSIWTGLDSPLHFGNGTRLTVT.

This chain's CDR3 is CASSRTGGEQPQHF. The CDR3 bases are TGTGCCAGCTCACGGACAGGGGGAGAGCAGCCCCAGCATTTT. The gene calls are TRBV18 and TRBJ1-5; 10 bases agree with TRBD1. V lost 4 bases to trimming and J lost 7 bases; unmatched junction nucleotides: 4. Germline loops: CDR1 KGHSH, CDR2 LQKENI. The CDR3 loop spans 14 amino acids. Drawing the rest from reference TRBV18 and TRBJ1-5, the complete variable domain is NAGVMQNPRHLVRRRGQEARLRCSPMKGHSHVYWYRQLPEEGLKFMVYLQKENIIDESGMPKERFSAEFPKEGPSILRIQQVVRGDSAAYFCASSRTGGEQPQHFGDGTRLSIL.

This chain uses TRBV2 with TRBJ1-4; 11 bases line up with TRBD1. The CDR3 extends over 16 amino acids. CDR1 is SNHLY and CDR2 is FYNNEI in the germline V gene. The junction had 6 bases not matched to a gene; V was cut back by 6 bases and J by 3 bases. CDR3 DNA sequence: TGTGCCAGCAGGCCGGGACAGGGGGTACCTAATGAAAAACTGTTTTTT. Translated, it gives CASRPGQGVPNEKLFF.

The rearrangement links TRBV19 to TRBJ1-4; the D is unclear. The CDR3 extends over 16 amino acids. V lost 4 bases and J lost 0, with 12 bases in between. CDR1 and CDR2 (germline): LNHDA, SQIVND (reference sequence). CDR3 DNA: TGTGCCAGTAGTACGGTACCGGGATCAACTAATGAAAAACTGTTTTTT. Protein: CASSTVPGSTNEKLFF.

J is TRBJ1-3 and V is TRBV19; no clear D. CDR1 LNHDA and CDR2 SQIVND come from the germline V gene (reference sequence). The CDR3 totals 14 residues. Deletions cut 5 bases from V and 2 bases from J, with 10 bases between. The CDR3 reads CASSLGHPGNTIYF. For the CDR3, the DNA is TGTGCCAGTAGTTTGGGCCATCCTGGAAACACCATATATTTT.

DNA for the CDR3: TGTGCTAGTAGCCACGAGCAGTACGTC. As protein: CASSHEQYV. The chain recombines TRBV12-5 with TRBJ2-7; no firm D call. The CDR3 covers 9 residues. V was clipped by 8 bases and J by 5 bases, with 4 bases between them. Germline V gives CDR1 LGHNT, CDR2 FRNRAP.

The rearrangement uses TRBV10-3 and TRBJ1-3; D uncertain. The germline V and J ends were trimmed by 7 bases and 0 bases, with 4 bases remaining between them. Germline loops: CDR1 ENHRY, CDR2 SYGVKD. The CDR3 has 12 residues. The CDR3 region is CAITDSGNTIYF. DNA for the CDR3: TGTGCCATCACAGACTCTGGAAACACCATATATTTT.

This clone was counted once. The chain couples TRBV2 to TRBJ2-7, with 7 positions matching TRBD1. This CDR3 region has 14 residues. The germline CDR1 and CDR2 sequences are SNHLY and FYNNEI. V was pared by 6 bases and J by 2 bases, with 7 bases of the junction left unmatched. The CDR3 DNA sequence: TGTGCCAGCAGGGGACAGCGTGTTACCTACGAGCAGTACTTC. It encodes CASRGQRVTYEQYF.

This clone has just a few counts. This chain joins TRBV28 and TRBJ2-5; 9 nucleotides agree with TRBD2. There are 18 residues in the CDR3. Germline loops: CDR1 MDHEN, CDR2 SYDVKM. V lost 3 bases and J lost 5; bases outside the gene matches: 16. CDR3 residues: CASSFVAGGRFSTETQYF. CDR3 nucleotides: TGTGCCAGCAGTTTTGTGGCGGGGGGGCGGTTCTCTACGGAGACCCAGTACTTC.

The chain links TRBV5-1 to TRBJ2-3; 10 bases agree with TRBD2. The CDR3 spans 16 residues. Germline CDR1 is SGHRS and CDR2 is YFSETQ. Trimming at V came to 1 base and at J to 5 bases, leaving 7 bases not matched to a gene. This chain's CDR3 is CASSLIAGGGVDTQYF. CDR3 nucleotide sequence: TGCGCCAGCAGCTTGATAGCGGGGGGCGGTGTAGATACGCAGTATTTT.

The rearrangement uses TRBV7-2 and TRBJ1-2; 8 bases are shared with TRBD1. With 5 bases clipped from V and 3 bases from J, the junction kept 2 bases outside the gene matches. Germline V gene data show CDR1 as SGHTA and CDR2 as FQGNSA. The length of the CDR3 is 13 residues. In DNA form, the CDR3 reads TGTGCCAGCAGCCAGGACAGGGACTATGGCTACACCTTC. This gives the protein CASSQDRDYGYTF.

This chain connects TRBV5-1 to TRBJ2-3, with a weak D call TRBD1 (6 bases). Germline assignment: CDR1 SGHRS and CDR2 YFSETQ. This CDR3 has 15 amino acids. V dropped 2 bases and J dropped 4 bases, with 14 bases sitting between them. DNA for the CDR3: TGCGCCAGCAGCTTATCCCCTAACAGGGCAGATACGCAGTATTTT. As protein: CASSLSPNRADTQYF.

V and J are TRBV27 and TRBJ2-7, with TRBD1 matching 8 bases. The CDR3 length is 17 residues. Germline V CDR1 and CDR2: MNHEY, SMNVEV (reference sequence). V lost 3 bases, J lost 4 bases, and 14 bases stayed unmatched. CDR3 nucleotides: TGTGCCAGCAGTTTGGGCAGGGGGCACTACGGGTTTTACGAGCAGTACGTC. Translating gives CASSLGRGHYGFYEQYV.

The chain links TRBV24-1 to TRBJ1-5, with 8 bases lining up with TRBD1. The CDR3 runs 19 residues. Germline CDR1 KGHDR, CDR2 SFDVKD. The V gene end was trimmed by 7 bases and the J gene end by 0 bases; junction bases not matched to a gene: 16. CDR3 sequence (DNA): TGTGCCACCAGAGTACCTAGACAGGGGCGAACCTTTAGCAATCAGCCCCAGCATTTT. Its translation: CATRVPRQGRTFSNQPQHF.

J is TRBJ2-2 and V is TRBV24-1; 10 bases are shared with TRBD1. This CDR3 is 15 amino acids long. Looked up from germline, CDR1 is KGHDR and CDR2 is SFDVKD. V was pared by 9 bases and J by 5 bases, with 8 bases of the junction left unmatched. The CDR3 loop is CATARQGAGTGELFF. Written as DNA, the CDR3 is TGTGCCACCGCTCGACAGGGGGCTGGTACCGGGGAGCTGTTTTTT.

V and J are TRBV6-5 and TRBJ2-2; 9 nucleotides line up with TRBD1. Germline trimming cut 5 bases from V and 6 bases from J; bases unmatched to any gene: 7. Germline CDR1 and CDR2: MNHEY and SVGAGI. The CDR3 is 15 residues long. CDR3 sequence (DNA): TGTGCCAGCAGTCCCCGGGACAGGGTCGCCGGGGAGCTGTTTTTT. Protein sequence: CASSPRDRVAGELFF.

V is TRBV18 and J is TRBJ1-6; a possible D gene is TRBD1 (6 bases). CDR1 and CDR2 from the germline V gene are KGHSH and LQKENI. V lost 3 bases, J lost 7 bases, and 7 bases lay in between. The CDR3 length is 13 residues. The CDR3 DNA sequence: TGTGCCAGCTCACCTACAGGGAATTCACCCCTCCACTTT. It yields the protein CASSPTGNSPLHF. The variable domain in full, completed from reference TRBV18 and TRBJ1-6, reads NAGVMQNPRHLVRRRGQEARLRCSPMKGHSHVYWYRQLPEEGLKFMVYLQKENIIDESGMPKERFSAEFPKEGPSILRIQQVVRGDSAAYFCASSPTGNSPLHFGNGTRLTVT.

This chain uses TRBV21-1 with TRBJ2-2; the D call of TRBD2 is as the table states it, not checked on the DNA. TRBV21-1 is described as a pseudogene. This CDR3 has 14 residues. DNA of the CDR3: TGTGCCAGCAGCAAATCTAGTTGCACCGGGGAGCTGTTTTTT. It is translated as CASSKSSCTGELFF.

V is TRBV28 and J is TRBJ2-5, with TRBD2 matching over 11 bases. Losses at the gene ends were 7 bases for V and 0 bases for J; bases not matched to a gene: 16. CDR3 length: 19 amino acids. From germline, CDR1 is MDHEN and CDR2 SYDVKM. The CDR3 nucleotides read TGTGCCAGCAACTCGGAGGCTAGCGGGGGGCCTCAGTACCAAGAGACCCAGTACTTC. Its translation: CASNSEASGGPQYQETQYF.

The chain has TRBV11-2 and TRBJ2-2; 8 bases agree with TRBD1. CDR1 and CDR2 (germline): SGHAT, FQNNGV. Trimming cost V 8 bases and J 2 bases; bases outside gene matches: 4. This CDR3 has 14 amino acids. CDR3 nucleotides: TGTGCCAGCCGTGGACAGGGAAACACCGGGGAGCTGTTTTTT. It translates to CASRGQGNTGELFF.

This chain links TRBV6-5 with TRBJ1-2; D remains ambiguous. With 8 bases removed from V and 1 base from J, the gap between germline ends came to 8 bases. The CDR3 totals 12 residues. Looked up from germline, CDR1 is MNHEY and CDR2 is SVGAGI. This CDR3 is CASAQLNYGYTF. CDR3 coding DNA: TGTGCCAGCGCCCAACTTAACTATGGCTACACCTTC.

The chain recombines TRBV24-1 with TRBJ2-7, with unresolved D. Germline-derived CDR1 and CDR2 are KGHDR and SFDVKD. The length of the CDR3 is 15 residues. V lost 2 bases and J lost 2, with 12 bases in between. CDR3 loop: CATSDSYRQTYEQYV. Here the CDR3 DNA reads TGTGCCACCAGTGATTCCTACCGACAAACCTACGAGCAGTACGTC.

This chain joins TRBV19 and TRBJ1-4; 10 bases align to TRBD1. Per the germline V gene, CDR1 is LNHDA and CDR2 is SQIVND (reference sequence). This CDR3 spans 15 amino acids. The ends lost 7 bases at V and 8 bases at J; junction bases unmatched: 10. In DNA, the CDR3 is TGTGCCAGTAACCATCTGGGGACAGGGGTCGAAAAACTGTTTTTT. Translation: CASNHLGTGVEKLFF. Based on the CDR3 plus reference TRBV19 and TRBJ1-4, the full variable domain is DGGITQSPKYLFRKEGQNVTLSCEQNLNHDAMYWYRQDPGQGLRLIYYSQIVNDFQKGDIAEGYSVSREKKESFPLTVTSAQKNPTAFYLCASNHLGTGVEKLFFGSGTQLSVL.

The chain combines TRBV7-9 with TRBJ2-3; the D is unclear. The V gene's germline CDR1 is SEHNR and CDR2 FQNEAQ (reference sequence). The CDR3 sequence is 11 residues long. V lost 4 bases and J 3 bases, leaving 2 bases between the germline ends. The CDR3 reads CASSSTDTQYF. The CDR3 DNA reads as TGTGCCAGCAGCTCTACAGATACGCAGTATTTT. The full variable domain, rest sourced from reference TRBV7-9 and TRBJ2-3, is DTGVSQNPRHKITKRGQNVTFRCDPISEHNRLYWYRQTLGQGPEFLTYFQNEAQLEKSRLLSDRFSAERPKGSFSTLEIQRTEQGDSAMYLCASSSTDTQYFGPGTRLTVL.

V is TRBV5-4 and J is TRBJ2-1; 9 bases fit TRBD1. The CDR3 has 15 amino acids. The V segment lost 4 bases and the J segment 4 bases; nucleotides outside the gene matches: 6. In germline, CDR1 is SGHNT, CDR2 YYREEE (reference sequence). For the CDR3, the DNA is TGTGCCAGCAGCAGTCCGGGACAGGGTTACAATGAGCAGTTCTTC. It translates to CASSSPGQGYNEQFF.